This TCR beta chain comes out of a study of T cells in Graves' hyperthyroidism and ophthalmopathy. General study findings and limits: Most thyroid clonotypes with frequency above 0.001 were detected in blood.

The source material, RNA transcripts, was used to amplify TCR beta CDR3 regions. An initial round of RT-PCR targeting the TCR CDR3 relied on the HTBI primer set. TCRdb redid the calling of the multiplex PCR reads with MiXCR, one entry per CDR3 protein. The sample shows hundreds of thousands of distinct CDR3 sequences, 40% to 55% of them seen only once. A remark on this clonotype: What it binds is unknown. The DNA is omitted, as the CDR3 cannot be located on it reliably, and the CDR3 follows TCRdb's listing.

Germline V gene sequence: CDR1 SNHLY, CDR2 FYNNEI. The length of the CDR3 is 15 amino acids, counting both ends. The genes are TRBV2 and TRBJ1-5; the table's D call of TRBD1 was not tested on the DNA. This receptor was obtained from a woman aged 18-29 years with Graves' hyperthyroidism. The source material was peripheral blood or thyroid tissue (not recorded which). The CDR3 is CACSASSRVDQPQHF.